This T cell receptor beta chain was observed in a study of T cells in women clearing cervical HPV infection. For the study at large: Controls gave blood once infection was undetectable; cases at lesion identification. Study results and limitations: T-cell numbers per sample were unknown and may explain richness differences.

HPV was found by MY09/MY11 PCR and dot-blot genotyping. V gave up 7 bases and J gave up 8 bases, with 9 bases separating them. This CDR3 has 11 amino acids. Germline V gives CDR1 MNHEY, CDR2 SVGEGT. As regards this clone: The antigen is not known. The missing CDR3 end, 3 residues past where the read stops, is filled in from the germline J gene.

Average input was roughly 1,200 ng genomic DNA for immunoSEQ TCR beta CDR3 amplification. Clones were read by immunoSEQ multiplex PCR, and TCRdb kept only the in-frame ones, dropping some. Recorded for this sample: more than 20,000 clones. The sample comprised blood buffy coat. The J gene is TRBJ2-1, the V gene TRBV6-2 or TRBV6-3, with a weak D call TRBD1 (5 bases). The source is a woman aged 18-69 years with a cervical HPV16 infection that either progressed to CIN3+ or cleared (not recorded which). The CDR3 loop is CASTSRDEQFF. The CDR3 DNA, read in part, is TGTGCCAGCACCTCCAGGGATGAG.